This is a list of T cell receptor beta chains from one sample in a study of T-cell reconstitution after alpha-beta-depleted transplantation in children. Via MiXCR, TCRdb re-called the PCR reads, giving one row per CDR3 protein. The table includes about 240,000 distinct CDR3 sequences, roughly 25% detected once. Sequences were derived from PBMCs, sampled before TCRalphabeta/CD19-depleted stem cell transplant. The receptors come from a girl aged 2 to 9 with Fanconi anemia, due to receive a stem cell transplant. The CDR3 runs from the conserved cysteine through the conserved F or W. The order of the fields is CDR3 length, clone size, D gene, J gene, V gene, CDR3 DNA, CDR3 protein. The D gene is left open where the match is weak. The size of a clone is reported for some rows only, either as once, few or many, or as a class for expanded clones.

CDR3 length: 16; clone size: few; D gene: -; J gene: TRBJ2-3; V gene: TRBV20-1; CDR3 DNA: TGCAGTGCTAGAGTCCCTACGAGGAGGCAGACAGATACGCAGTATTTT; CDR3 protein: CSARVPTRRQTDTQYF
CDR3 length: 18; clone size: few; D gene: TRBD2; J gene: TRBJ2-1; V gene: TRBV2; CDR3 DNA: TGTGCCAGCAGTGTGGTAGCGGGAGCCCCTAGCTCCTACAATGAGCAGTTCTTC; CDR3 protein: CASSVVAGAPSSYNEQFF
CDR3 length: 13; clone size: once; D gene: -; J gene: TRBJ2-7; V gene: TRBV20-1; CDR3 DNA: TGCAGTGCTAGAGATCTGCCACTAGATGAGCAGTACTTC; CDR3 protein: CSARDLPLDEQYF
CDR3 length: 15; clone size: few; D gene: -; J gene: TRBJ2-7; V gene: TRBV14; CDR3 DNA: TGTGCCAGCAGCCAGAAAAGTGAATGGGGATACGAGCAGTACTTC; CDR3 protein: CASSQKSEWGYEQYF
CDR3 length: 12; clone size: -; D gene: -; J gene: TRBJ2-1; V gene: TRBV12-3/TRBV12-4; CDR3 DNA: TGTGCCAGCAGCCCAGCCTACGCTGAGCAGTTCTTC; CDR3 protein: CASSPAYAEQFF
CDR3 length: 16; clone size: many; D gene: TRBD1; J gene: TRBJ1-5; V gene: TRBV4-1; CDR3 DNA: TGCGCCAGCAGCCAAGATCTGGGGACAGGCAATCAGCCCCAGCATTTT; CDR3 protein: CASSQDLGTGNQPQHF
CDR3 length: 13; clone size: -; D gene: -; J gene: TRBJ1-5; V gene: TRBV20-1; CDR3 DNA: TGCAGTGCGCCCGACAGTAGCAATCAGCCCCAGCATTTT; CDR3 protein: CSAPDSSNQPQHF
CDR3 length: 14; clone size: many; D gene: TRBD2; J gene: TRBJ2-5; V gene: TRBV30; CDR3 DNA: TGTGCCTGGAGTCATGTAGCGGGACAAGAGACCCAGTACTTC; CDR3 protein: CAWSHVAGQETQYF
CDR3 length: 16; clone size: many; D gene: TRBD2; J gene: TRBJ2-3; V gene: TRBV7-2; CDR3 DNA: TGTGCCAGCAGCAAGGGACGACTAGCGAACACAGATACGCAGTATTTT; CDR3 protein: CASSKGRLANTDTQYF
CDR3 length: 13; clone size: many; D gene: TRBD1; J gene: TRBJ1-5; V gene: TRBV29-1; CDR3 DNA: TGCAGCGTTGGACAGGGCATTAATCAGCCCCAGCATTTT; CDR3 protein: CSVGQGINQPQHF
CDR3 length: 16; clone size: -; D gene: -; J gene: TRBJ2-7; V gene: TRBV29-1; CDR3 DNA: TGCAGCGTTTTGAGATTGAGAGGGGGATGGTCCTACGAGCAGTACTTC; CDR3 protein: CSVLRLRGGWSYEQYF
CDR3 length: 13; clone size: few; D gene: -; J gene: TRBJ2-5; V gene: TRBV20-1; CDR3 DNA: TGCAGTAGGACCGGACACACCAAGGAGACCCAGTACTTC; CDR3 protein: CSRTGHTKETQYF
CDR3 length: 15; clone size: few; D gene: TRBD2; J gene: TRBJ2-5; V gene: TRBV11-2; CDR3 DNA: TGTGCCAGCAGCGTTGCGGGGGGACGGGAAGAGACCCAGTACTTC; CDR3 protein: CASSVAGGREETQYF
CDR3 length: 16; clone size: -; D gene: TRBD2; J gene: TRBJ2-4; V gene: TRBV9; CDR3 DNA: TGTGCCAGCAGGGGACTAGCGGGAGGGGTCAAAAACATTCAGTACTTC; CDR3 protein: CASRGLAGGVKNIQYF
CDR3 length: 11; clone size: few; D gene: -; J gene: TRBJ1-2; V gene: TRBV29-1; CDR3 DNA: TGCAGCGTTGTTGGCGAGGATGGCTACACCTTC; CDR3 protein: CSVVGEDGYTF
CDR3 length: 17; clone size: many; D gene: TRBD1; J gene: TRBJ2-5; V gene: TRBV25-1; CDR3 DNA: TGTGCCAGCAGTGAAGTAAGGGCAGGGGGTATCCAAGAGACCCAGTACTTC; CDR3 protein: CASSEVRAGGIQETQYF
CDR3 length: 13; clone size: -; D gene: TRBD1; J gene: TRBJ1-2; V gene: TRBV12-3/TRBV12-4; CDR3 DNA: TGTGCCAGCAGGAGACAGGGCGTTTACGGCTACACCTTC; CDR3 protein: CASRRQGVYGYTF
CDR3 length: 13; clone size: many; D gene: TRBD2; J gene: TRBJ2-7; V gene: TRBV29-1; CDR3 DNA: TGCAGCGTACGGGACTACCGAGAAGGTGAGCAGTACTTC; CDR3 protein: CSVRDYREGEQYF
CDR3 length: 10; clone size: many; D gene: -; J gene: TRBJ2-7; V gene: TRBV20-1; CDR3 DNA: TGCAGTGCTAGAGCCTACGAGCAGTACTTC; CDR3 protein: CSARAYEQYF
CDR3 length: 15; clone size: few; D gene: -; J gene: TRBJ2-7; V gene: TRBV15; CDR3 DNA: TGTGCCACCAGCAGAGTCGCGGTTGCAGGCTACGAGCAGTACTTC; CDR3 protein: CATSRVAVAGYEQYF
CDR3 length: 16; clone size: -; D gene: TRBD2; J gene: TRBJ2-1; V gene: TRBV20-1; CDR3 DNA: TGCAGTGCTAGTGACCTTGGGACTAGCGGTAACAATGAGCAGTTCTTC; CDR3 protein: CSASDLGTSGNNEQFF
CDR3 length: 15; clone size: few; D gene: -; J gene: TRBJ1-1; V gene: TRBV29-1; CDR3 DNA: TGCAGCGCCAAGCGGCCCCAAGGAGAGGGCACTGAAGCTTTCTTT; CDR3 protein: CSAKRPQGEGTEAFF
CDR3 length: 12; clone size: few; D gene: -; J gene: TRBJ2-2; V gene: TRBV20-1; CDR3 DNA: TGCAGTGCACGAAGACCGGCGGGGGAGCTGTTTTTT; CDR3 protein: CSARRPAGELFF
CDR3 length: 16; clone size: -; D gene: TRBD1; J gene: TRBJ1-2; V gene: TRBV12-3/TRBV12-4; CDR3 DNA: TGTGCCAGCAGTTTAAGGTTCCAGGGGGCAAACTATGGCTACACCTTC; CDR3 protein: CASSLRFQGANYGYTF
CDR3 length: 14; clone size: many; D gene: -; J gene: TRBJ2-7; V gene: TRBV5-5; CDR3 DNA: TGTGCCAGCAGCTGGAGTACCGCAACCTACGAGCAGTACTTC; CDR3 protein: CASSWSTATYEQYF
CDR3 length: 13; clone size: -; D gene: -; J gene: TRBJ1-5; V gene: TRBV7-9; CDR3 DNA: TGTGCCAGCAGCTTAGCCAGGGGTCAGCCCCAGCATTTT; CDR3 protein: CASSLARGQPQHF
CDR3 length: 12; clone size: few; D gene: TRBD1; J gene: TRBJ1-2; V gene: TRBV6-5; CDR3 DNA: TGTGCCAGCAGTCGACAGGGGGGCAGCTACACCTTC; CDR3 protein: CASSRQGGSYTF
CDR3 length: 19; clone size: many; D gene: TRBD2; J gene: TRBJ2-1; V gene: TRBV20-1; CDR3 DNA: TGCAGTGCTAGATTCCGACTAGCGGGAGGGCCCTCGTCCTACAATGAGCAGTTCTTC; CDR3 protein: CSARFRLAGGPSSYNEQFF
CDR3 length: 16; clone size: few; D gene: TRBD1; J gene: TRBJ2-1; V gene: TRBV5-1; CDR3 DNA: TGCGCCAGCAGCACGGGACAGGGAAGCTCCTACAATGAGCAGTTCTTC; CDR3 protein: CASSTGQGSSYNEQFF
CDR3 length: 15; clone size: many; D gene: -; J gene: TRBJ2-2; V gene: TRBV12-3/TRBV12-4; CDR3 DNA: TGTGCCAGCAGTTTGTGGGGATCGGACACCGGGGAGCTGTTTTTT; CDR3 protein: CASSLWGSDTGELFF
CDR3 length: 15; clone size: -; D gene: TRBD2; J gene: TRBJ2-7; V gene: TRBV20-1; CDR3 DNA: TGCAGTGCCCCTAGCGGGAGGGCCTTCCTTGTGGAGCAGTACTTC; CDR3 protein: CSAPSGRAFLVEQYF
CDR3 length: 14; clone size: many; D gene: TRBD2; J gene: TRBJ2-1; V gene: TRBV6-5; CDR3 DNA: TGTGCCAGCAGTTACGGTGCGGGAGTATCTGAGCAGTTCTTC; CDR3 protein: CASSYGAGVSEQFF
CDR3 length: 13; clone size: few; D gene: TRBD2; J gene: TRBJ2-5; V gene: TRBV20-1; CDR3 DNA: TGCAGTGCTAGAGCGGGGGGGAAAGAGACCCAGTACTTC; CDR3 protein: CSARAGGKETQYF
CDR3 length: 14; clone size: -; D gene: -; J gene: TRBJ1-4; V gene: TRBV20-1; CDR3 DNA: TGCAGTGCTAGAGATTTCTGGGCCCTCGAAAAACTGTTTTTT; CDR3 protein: CSARDFWALEKLFF
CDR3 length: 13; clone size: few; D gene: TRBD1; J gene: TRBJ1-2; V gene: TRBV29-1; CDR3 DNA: TGCAGCGTTCTGACAGGGGATCAGTATGGCTACACCTTC; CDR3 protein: CSVLTGDQYGYTF
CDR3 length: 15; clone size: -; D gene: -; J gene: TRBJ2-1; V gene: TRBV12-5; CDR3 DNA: TGTGCTAGTGGTCCTCAAGAGGTTTCCTACAATGAGCAGTTCTTC; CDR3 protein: CASGPQEVSYNEQFF
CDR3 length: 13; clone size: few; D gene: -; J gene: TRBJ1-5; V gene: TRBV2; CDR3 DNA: TGTGCCAGCAGTGTTTGGGCGCATCAGCCCCAGCATTTT; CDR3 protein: CASSVWAHQPQHF
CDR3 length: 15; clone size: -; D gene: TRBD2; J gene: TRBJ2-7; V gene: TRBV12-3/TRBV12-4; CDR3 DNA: TGTGCCAGCAGTGCAACTAGCGGGACTCTCTCCGAGCAGTACTTC; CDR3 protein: CASSATSGTLSEQYF
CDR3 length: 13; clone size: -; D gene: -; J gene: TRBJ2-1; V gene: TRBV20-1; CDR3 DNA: TGCAGTGCTAGAGTCCCGGGGAGCGATGAGCAGTTCTTC; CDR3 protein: CSARVPGSDEQFF
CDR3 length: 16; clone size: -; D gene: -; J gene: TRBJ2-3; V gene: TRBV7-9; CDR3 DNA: TGTGCCAGCAGCTTTTTTTATCCCGACAAGGCAGATACGCAGTATTTT; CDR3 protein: CASSFFYPDKADTQYF
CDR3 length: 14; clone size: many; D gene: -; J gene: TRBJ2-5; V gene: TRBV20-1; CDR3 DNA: TGCAGTGCTAGGCGGGGACAGACACAAGAGACCCAGTACTTC; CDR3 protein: CSARRGQTQETQYF
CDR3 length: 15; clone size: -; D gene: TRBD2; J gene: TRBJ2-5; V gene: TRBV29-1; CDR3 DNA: TGCAGCGTTGAAGGAAGACTAGCGGGAGAAGAGACCCAGTACTTC; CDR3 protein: CSVEGRLAGEETQYF
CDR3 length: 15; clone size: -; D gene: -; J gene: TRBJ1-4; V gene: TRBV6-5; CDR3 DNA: TGTGCCAGCAGTTACGAGGTTCCGGCTAATGAAAAACTGTTTTTT; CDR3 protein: CASSYEVPANEKLFF
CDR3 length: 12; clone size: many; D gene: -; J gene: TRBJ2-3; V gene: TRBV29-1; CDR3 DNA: TGCAGCGTTGTCACGGGCACAGATACGCAGTATTTT; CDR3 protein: CSVVTGTDTQYF
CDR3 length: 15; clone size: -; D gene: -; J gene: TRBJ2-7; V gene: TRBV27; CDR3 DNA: TGTGCCAGCAGTGATCAACAGCGATCCACCTACGAGCAGTACTTC; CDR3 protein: CASSDQQRSTYEQYF
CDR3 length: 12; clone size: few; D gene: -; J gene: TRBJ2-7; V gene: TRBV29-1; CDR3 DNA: TGCAGCGTTTCGGACAGCTCCTACGAGCAGTACTTC; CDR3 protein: CSVSDSSYEQYF
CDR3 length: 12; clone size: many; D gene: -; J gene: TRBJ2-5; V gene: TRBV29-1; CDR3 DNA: TGCAGCGTTGAGAGTGGGAGTGAGACCCAGTACTTC; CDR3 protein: CSVESGSETQYF
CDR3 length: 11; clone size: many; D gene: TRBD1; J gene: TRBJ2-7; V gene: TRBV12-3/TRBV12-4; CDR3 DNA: TGTGCCAGCAGTTTTGGGACAGAGGAGTACTTC; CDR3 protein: CASSFGTEEYF
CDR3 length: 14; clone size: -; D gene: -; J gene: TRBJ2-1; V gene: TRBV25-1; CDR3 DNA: TGTGCCAGCAGTGACTACAGGGCATACAATGAGCAGTTCTTC; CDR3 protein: CASSDYRAYNEQFF
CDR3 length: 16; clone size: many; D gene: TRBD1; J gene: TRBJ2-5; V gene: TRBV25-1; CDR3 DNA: TGTGCCAGCAGTGCCCTTCGATCGAGGACAGGGGATACCCAGTACTTC; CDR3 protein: CASSALRSRTGDTQYF
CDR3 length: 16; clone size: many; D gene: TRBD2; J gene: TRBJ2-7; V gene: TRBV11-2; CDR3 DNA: TGTGCCAGCAGCTTACACAGCGGGAGGGCCTGGTACGAGCAGTACTTC; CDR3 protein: CASSLHSGRAWYEQYF
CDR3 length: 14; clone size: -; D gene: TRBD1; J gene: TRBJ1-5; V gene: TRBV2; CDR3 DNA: TGTGAACGTCAGGGGGCGGATGAAGATCAGCCCCAGCATTTT; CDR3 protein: CERQGADEDQPQHF